This TCR beta chain was observed in a study of OX40 agonist ivuxolimab in advanced cancers. Sequencing was performed with immunoSEQ multiplex PCR; in TCRdb, only in-frame clones are kept and a portion is missing. The sample contains roughly 93,000 clones, around 80% of which appear only once. The CDR3 is 12 amino acids. The germline V gene encodes CDR1 ENHRY and CDR2 SYGVKD. The sequencing here drew on CD4+ or CD8+ T cells sorted from blood, taken in a trial of the OX40 agonist ivuxolimab. This clonotype was obtained from an adult with an advanced solid tumor such as melanoma, head and neck, liver or kidney cancer. The chain recombines TRBV10-3 with TRBJ2-5; the match to TRBD1 covers 8 bases. Judging by the DNA end, TRBJ2-7 fits better; the J call may be wrong. This CDR3 is CATGQGSYEQYF. The CDR3 DNA sequence: TGTGCCACTGGACAGGGTTCCTACGAGCAGTACTTC.